This T cell receptor (beta chain) was recorded in a study of blood T cell repertoires in COVID-19. As for the study in general: Specimens from acute and convalescent COVID-19 originated in the United States, Italy and Spain. Nucleic acid was either cDNA or gDNA, and it came from T cells, B-cell-depleted T cells, or PBMCs.

Authors' analysis steps: Nucleated cell number was recorded as an estimate derived from reference gene primer amplification. Clones were sequenced by immunoSEQ multiplex PCR, and TCRdb holds only the in-frame ones, with some missing. V, J and clone size reflect that table, while D and trimming were determined from the DNA. The sample records more than 250,000 clones, more than 70% being singletons. The source is a woman between 45 and 65 years old with acute or convalescent COVID-19. Specimen: peripheral blood.

The CDR3 region is CASSLGATSSYNEQFF. The CDR3 region has the DNA TGTGCCAGCAGCTTAGGTGCGACAAGCTCCTACAATGAGCAGTTCTTC. V and J are TRBV11-2 and TRBJ2-1; no reliable D call. This CDR3 is 16 amino acids long. Germline values: CDR1 SGHAT, CDR2 FQNNGV. V shed 1 base and J shed 0 bases, with 10 bases lying between them.